This entry describes one T cell receptor beta chain. Sequencing was performed with immunoSEQ multiplex PCR; in TCRdb, only in-frame clones are kept and a portion is missing. The sample yields fewer than 110,000 clones, under 95% seen once. The sample is drawn from a study of OX40 agonist ivuxolimab in advanced cancers. This CDR3 has 16 amino acids. J was trimmed by 6 bases and V by 4 bases; bases with no gene match: 6. CDR1 and CDR2 (germline): SGHKS, YYEKEE (reference sequence). The origin of this receptor is an adult with an advanced solid tumor such as melanoma, head and neck, liver or kidney cancer. The sample in question was CD4+ or CD8+ T cells sorted from blood, obtained in a trial of the OX40 agonist ivuxolimab. The J gene is TRBJ2-2, the V gene TRBV5-5; the match to TRBD2 covers 13 bases. CDR3 sequence reads: CASSVGLAGVAGELFF. The CDR3 DNA follows: TGTGCCAGCAGCGTTGGACTAGCGGGAGTGGCCGGGGAGCTGTTTTTT.